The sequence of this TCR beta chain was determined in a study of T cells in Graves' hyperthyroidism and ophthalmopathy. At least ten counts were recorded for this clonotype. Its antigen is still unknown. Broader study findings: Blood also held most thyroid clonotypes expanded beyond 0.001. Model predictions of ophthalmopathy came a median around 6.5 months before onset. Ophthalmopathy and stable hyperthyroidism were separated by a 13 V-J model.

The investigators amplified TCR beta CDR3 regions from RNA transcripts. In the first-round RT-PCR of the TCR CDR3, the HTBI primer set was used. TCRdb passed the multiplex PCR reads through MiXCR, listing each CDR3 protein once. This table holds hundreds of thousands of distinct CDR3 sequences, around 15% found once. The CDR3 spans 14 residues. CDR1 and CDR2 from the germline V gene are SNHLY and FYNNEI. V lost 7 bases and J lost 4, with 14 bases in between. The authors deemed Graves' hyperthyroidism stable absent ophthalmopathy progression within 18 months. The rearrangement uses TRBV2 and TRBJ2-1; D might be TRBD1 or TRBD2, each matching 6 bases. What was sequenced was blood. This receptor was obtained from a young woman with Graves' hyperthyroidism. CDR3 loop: CASTSGDMYNEQFF. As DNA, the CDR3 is TGTGCCAGCACCTCGGGGGACATGTACAATGAGCAGTTCTTC. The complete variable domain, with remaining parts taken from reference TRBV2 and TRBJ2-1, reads EPEVTQTPSHQVTQMGQEVILRCVPISNHLYFYWYRQILGQKVEFLVSFYNNEISEKSEIFDDQFSVERPDGSNFTLKIRSTKLEDSAMYFCASTSGDMYNEQFFGPGTRLTVL.